The 25 T cell receptor beta chains presented below share a single source sample, sequenced in a study of T cell responses to AZD1222 COVID-19 vaccine. Libraries were prepared by immunoSEQ multiplex PCR; TCRdb keeps only in-frame clonotypes and omits some of them. The data hold approximately 150,000 clones, with about 91% observed a single time. This specimen was peripheral blood, taken on day 0 of AZD1222 vaccination. Every receptor here comes from an adult in good health.

This rearrangement joins TRBV2 to TRBJ1-3; D may be TRBD1 (6 bases). The V and J ends lost 5 bases and 0 bases respectively, with 11 bases between them. Germline CDR1 reads SNHLY; CDR2 reads FYNNEI. The CDR3 spans 15 residues. The CDR3 reads CASSSDRSSGNTIYF. The CDR3 region has the DNA TGTGCCAGCAGTTCTGACAGGAGCTCTGGAAACACCATATATTTT.

The gene calls are TRBV12-3 or TRBV12-4 and TRBJ1-6; D gene ambiguous. This CDR3 comprises 13 residues. The V end was cut by 3 bases, the J end by 7 bases, with 7 bases between. CDR3 DNA sequence: TGTGCCAGCAGTTTGGGTGGGAATTCACCCCTCCACTTT. Its translation: CASSLGGNSPLHF.

This rearrangement joins TRBV5-1 to TRBJ2-1, with a tentative D call TRBD1 (6 bases). The CDR3 has 15 amino acids. The ends were cut back, 0 bases at V and 3 bases at J, with 10 bases in the middle. CDR1 and CDR2 (germline): SGHRS, YFSETQ. CDR3 sequence: CASSLEGVLYNEQFF. CDR3 nucleotide sequence: TGCGCCAGCAGCTTGGAGGGGGTTCTCTACAATGAGCAGTTCTTC.

V usage is TRBV4-2 and J usage is TRBJ1-5; D is perhaps TRBD1 (5 bases). The CDR3 runs to 15 residues. Germline V lookup: CDR1 LGHNA, CDR2 YNFKEQ. Trimming took 4 bases from V and 1 from J, leaving 11 bases between them. The DNA for the CDR3 is TGTGCCAGCAGCCCCACAGGTCCCAGCAATCAGCCCCAGCATTTT. Amino acid sequence: CASSPTGPSNQPQHF.

V and J are TRBV9 and TRBJ1-2, with D possibly matching TRBD1 (5 bases). CDR1 and CDR2 from the germline V gene are SGDLS and YYNGEE. This CDR3 region has 16 residues. V was trimmed by 3 bases and J by 2 bases, leaving 17 bases between them. The CDR3, as DNA: TGTGCCAGCAGCGCGGGGCCGGGGGGACCCAACTATGGCTACACCTTC. It encodes CASSAGPGGPNYGYTF.

The J gene is TRBJ1-6, the V gene TRBV12-3 or TRBV12-4, with no clear D. The CDR3 runs to 13 residues. V was shortened by 5 bases and J by 4 bases, with 6 bases between the two germline ends. As DNA, the CDR3 is TGTGCCAGCAGTCAGAGATATAATTCACCCCTCCACTTT. It translates to CASSQRYNSPLHF.

The V call is TRBV3-1 (or the pseudogene TRBV3-2), the J call TRBJ1-2; the D gene is possibly TRBD1 (6 bases). V lost 4 bases and J lost 2, with 14 bases in between. The CDR3 is made up of 15 amino acids. The germline V gene has CDR1 LGHDT and CDR2 YNNKEL (reference sequence). DNA for the CDR3: TGTGCCAGCAGCCTGACGTTGACAGGAAACTATGGCTACACCTTC. Protein: CASSLTLTGNYGYTF.

The chain recombines TRBV2 with TRBJ1-5; unclear D gene. The CDR3 is 13 amino acids. CDR1 and CDR2 (germline): SNHLY, FYNNEI. Trimming cost V 1 base and J 4 bases, with 5 bases left between them. The chain's CDR3 is CASSEDANQPQHF. The CDR3 region has the DNA TGTGCCAGCAGTGAAGATGCAAATCAGCCCCAGCATTTT.

The chain joins TRBV7-8 to TRBJ2-1; weak D call: TRBD2 (5 bases). The germline CDR1 and CDR2 sequences are SGHVS and FQNEAQ. This CDR3 is built from 15 residues. V dropped 1 base and J dropped 0 bases, with 7 bases sitting between them. CDR3 residues: CASSLGGRSYNEQFF. The CDR3 DNA sequence: TGTGCCAGCAGCTTAGGAGGGCGCTCCTACAATGAGCAGTTCTTC. The whole variable domain, filled in from reference TRBV7-8 and TRBJ2-1, reads GAGVSQSPRYKVAKRGQDVALRCDPISGHVSLFWYQQALGQGPEFLTYFQNEAQLDKSGLPSDRFFAERPEGSVSTLKIQRTQQEDSAVYLCASSLGGRSYNEQFFGPGTRLTVL.

The rearrangement uses TRBV4-3 and TRBJ2-3; D is possibly TRBD2 (5 bases). The CDR3 contains 16 residues. Germline CDR1 is LGHNA and CDR2 is YSLEER. The ends were cut back, 2 bases at V and 2 bases at J, with 14 bases in the middle. CDR3 sequence: CASSQRELAVTDTQYF. CDR3 DNA sequence: TGCGCCAGCAGCCAACGTGAGCTAGCAGTCACAGATACGCAGTATTTT.

V and J are TRBV7-9 and TRBJ1-1; 7 positions match TRBD1. After removal of 5 bases from V and 2 bases from J, the junction contained 5 bases not matched to a gene. The V gene's germline CDR1 is SEHNR and CDR2 FQNEAQ (reference sequence). This CDR3 is built from 14 residues. The CDR3: CASSKRDSNTEAFF. The CDR3 region has the DNA TGTGCCAGCAGCAAGCGGGACAGCAACACTGAAGCTTTCTTT.

This sequence joins TRBV11-2 and TRBJ2-5; D might be TRBD2 (5 bases). Germline CDR1 reads SGHAT; CDR2 reads FQNNGV. Trimming took 5 bases from V and 5 from J, leaving 15 bases between them. This CDR3 has 14 residues. This CDR3 is CASSPEAPRETQYF. The CDR3 nucleotides read TGTGCCAGCAGCCCGGAGGCACCGAGGGAGACCCAGTACTTC. Drawing the rest from reference TRBV11-2 and TRBJ2-5, the complete variable domain is EAGVAQSPRYKIIEKRQSVAFWCNPISGHATLYWYQQILGQGPKLLIQFQNNGVVDDSQLPKDRFSAERLKGVDSTLKIQPAKLEDSAVYLCASSPEAPRETQYFGPGTRLLVL.

CDR3 protein: CASSPRTGAEEKLFF. The CDR3 DNA sequence: TGTGCCAGCAGCCCAAGAACAGGGGCTGAGGAAAAACTGTTTTTT. The chain is built from TRBV6-5 and TRBJ1-4, with 7 bases lining up with TRBD1. This CDR3 comprises 15 residues. Germline V gene lookup returns CDR1 MNHEY and CDR2 SVGAGI. The J segment lost 8 bases and the V segment lost 6 bases, leaving 12 bases of the junction unmatched.

The chain has TRBV24-1 and TRBJ1-2; 8 positions agree with TRBD1. The trim removed 2 bases at V and 5 bases at J, leaving 3 bases unmatched. This CDR3 spans 14 amino acids. The germline gives CDR1 KGHDR, CDR2 SFDVKD. Written as DNA, the CDR3 is TGTGCCACCAGTGATTCCGACAGGGGTTATGGCTACACCTTC. Protein sequence: CATSDSDRGYGYTF.

The rearrangement joins TRBV7-8 to TRBJ1-1; unclear D gene. CDR3 length equals 15 residues. Trimming removed 7 bases at V and 5 bases at J, with 20 bases between. Germline V gene sequence: CDR1 SGHVS, CDR2 FQNEAQ. For the CDR3, the DNA is TGTGCCAGCACCCTGAACGCGGGAGGCCGGACTGAAGCTTTCTTT. Its translation is CASTLNAGGRTEAFF.

The genes are TRBV27 and TRBJ2-7; D is ambiguous. Per the germline V gene, CDR1 is MNHEY and CDR2 is SMNVEV (reference sequence). V was clipped by 5 bases and J by 5 bases, with 7 bases between them. This CDR3 has 11 residues. CDR3 DNA: TGTGCCAGCAGTCCCCTTAACGAGCAGTACTTC. Protein product: CASSPLNEQYF.

J is TRBJ1-1 and V is TRBV5-8, with 7 nucleotides matching TRBD1. This CDR3 contains 15 residues. The junction had 11 bases not matched to a gene; V was cut back by 4 bases and J by 5 bases. The germline CDR1 and CDR2 sequences are SGHTS and YDEGEE. The CDR3 is CASSPSTSGGTEAFF. Written as DNA, the CDR3 is TGTGCCAGCAGCCCCAGTACCTCAGGGGGAACTGAAGCTTTCTTT.

The chain recombines TRBV4-2 with TRBJ1-5; no firm D call. The germline CDR1 and CDR2 sequences are LGHNA and YNFKEQ. Trimming removed 3 bases at V and 4 bases at J, with 7 bases between. The CDR3 sequence is 13 residues long. DNA for the CDR3: TGTGCCAGCAGCCAGGCTCCTAATCAGCCCCAGCATTTT. Translation: CASSQAPNQPQHF.

This chain joins TRBV6-5 and TRBJ1-3, with D maybe TRBD1 (5 bases). CDR1 and CDR2 (germline): MNHEY, SVGAGI. V shed 5 bases and J shed 0 bases, with 8 bases lying between them. The CDR3 runs 14 residues. The CDR3 DNA sequence: TGTGCCAGCAGTACAGGATTCTCTGGAAACACCATATATTTT. It specifies CASSTGFSGNTIYF.

The rearrangement links TRBV6-4 to TRBJ2-1, with D possibly matching TRBD2 (6 bases). The CDR3 is 14 residues long. Trimming took 2 bases from V and 5 from J, leaving 10 bases between them. Germline V gives CDR1 MRHNA, CDR2 SNTAGT. CDR3 in amino acids: CASSDGGDHNEQFF. The CDR3 bases are TGTGCCAGCAGTGACGGAGGGGACCACAATGAGCAGTTCTTC.

This clone was seen a handful of times. The chain joins TRBV2 to TRBJ1-5, with a possible D match to TRBD1 (6 bases). Trimming removed 5 bases from V and 5 bases from J, with 16 bases in between. The CDR3 consists of 15 residues. Germline lookup yields CDR1 SNHLY and CDR2 FYNNEI. CDR3: CASSLGAGRYQPQHF. CDR3 nucleotide sequence: TGTGCCAGCAGTCTGGGGGCAGGTCGATATCAGCCCCAGCATTTT. The whole variable domain, remainder taken from reference TRBV2 and TRBJ1-5, is EPEVTQTPSHQVTQMGQEVILRCVPISNHLYFYWYRQILGQKVEFLVSFYNNEISEKSEIFDDQFSVERPDGSNFTLKIRSTKLEDSAMYFCASSLGAGRYQPQHFGDGTRLSIL.

The J gene is TRBJ2-7, the V gene TRBV6-5; D possibly corresponds to TRBD2 (8 bases). This CDR3 is built from 15 residues. With 6 bases removed from V and 1 base from J, the gap between germline ends came to 16 bases. Germline values: CDR1 MNHEY, CDR2 SVGAGI. Here the CDR3 reads CASRRGLAGSYEQYF. The CDR3 DNA reads as TGTGCCAGCAGAAGGGGGCTAGCGGGTTCCTACGAGCAGTACTTC.

This chain connects TRBV2 to TRBJ2-3, with a weak D call TRBD1 (5 bases). Trimming took off 7 bases at V and 0 bases at J, with 14 bases between the two ends. CDR3 size: 15 residues. Germline CDR1 SNHLY, CDR2 FYNNEI. DNA of the CDR3: TGTGCCAGCATCGCCAGGGTGTCTAGCACAGATACGCAGTATTTT. Translation gives CASIARVSSTDTQYF.

This clone was recorded only once. The chain couples TRBV4-1 to TRBJ2-1; 7 bases are a match to TRBD1. The CDR3 length is 13 residues. The germline CDR1 and CDR2 sequences are MGHRA and YSYEKL. The J segment lost 5 bases and the V segment lost 4 bases, leaving 2 bases of the junction unmatched. CDR3 protein: CASSRTGHNEQFF. CDR3 coding DNA: TGCGCCAGCAGCCGGACAGGTCACAATGAGCAGTTCTTC.

The chain couples TRBV28 to TRBJ1-3, with D possibly being TRBD1 (6 bases). V lost 4 bases, J lost 1 base, and 14 bases lay in between. The CDR3 runs to 16 residues. Germline V gives CDR1 MDHEN, CDR2 SYDVKM. The CDR3 region has the DNA TGTGCCAGCAGTTCCCCCGGGACAAGATCTGGAAACACCATATATTTT. Its protein product is CASSSPGTRSGNTIYF.